The present entry profiles one T cell receptor beta chain with its context. The data stem from a study of blood T cell repertoires in COVID-19. Study at large: T cells, B-cell-depleted T cells, or PBMCs provided the cDNA or gDNA that served as material.

Original methodology: Reference gene primer amplification gave nucleated cell count estimates. Sequencing used immunoSEQ multiplex PCR; TCRdb keeps in-frame clones, though not all of them. That table supplies the V and J calls and clone size; D and trimming were determined from the DNA. Of 90,000 to 130,000 clones listed, roughly nine tenths were seen once; the top ten hold 3.5% to 4.5%. With 1 base clipped from V and 6 bases from J, the junction kept 5 bases outside the gene matches. This CDR3 has 15 residues. The germline V gene has CDR1 SGHTA and CDR2 FQGNSA. The chain couples TRBV7-2 to TRBJ2-7, with 11 bases aligning to TRBD2. Sequencing was carried out using peripheral blood. This clonotype originated in a man in his forties with acute or convalescent COVID-19. The CDR3 spells CASSLETSGSSEQYF. The CDR3 coding sequence is TGTGCCAGCAGCTTAGAAACTAGCGGGAGTTCCGAGCAGTACTTC.